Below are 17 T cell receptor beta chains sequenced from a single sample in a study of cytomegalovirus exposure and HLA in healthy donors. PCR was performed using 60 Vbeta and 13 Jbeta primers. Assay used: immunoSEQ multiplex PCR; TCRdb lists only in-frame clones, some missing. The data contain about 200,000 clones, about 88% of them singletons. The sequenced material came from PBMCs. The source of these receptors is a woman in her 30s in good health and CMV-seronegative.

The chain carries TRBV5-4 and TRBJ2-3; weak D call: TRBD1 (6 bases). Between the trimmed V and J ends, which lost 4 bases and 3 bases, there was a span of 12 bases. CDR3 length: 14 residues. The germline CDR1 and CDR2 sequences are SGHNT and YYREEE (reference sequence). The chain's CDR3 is CASSQAGVTDTQYF. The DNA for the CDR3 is TGTGCCAGCAGCCAGGCAGGGGTTACAGATACGCAGTATTTT.

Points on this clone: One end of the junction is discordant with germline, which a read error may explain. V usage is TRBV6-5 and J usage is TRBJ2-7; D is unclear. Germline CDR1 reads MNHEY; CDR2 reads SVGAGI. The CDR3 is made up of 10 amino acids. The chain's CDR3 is CHISSYEQYF. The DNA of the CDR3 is TGCCACATAAGCTCCTACGAGCAGTACTTC.

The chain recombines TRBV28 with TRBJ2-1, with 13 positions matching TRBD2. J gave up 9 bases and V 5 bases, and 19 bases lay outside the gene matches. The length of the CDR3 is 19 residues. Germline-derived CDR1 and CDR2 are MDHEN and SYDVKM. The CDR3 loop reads CASSLPGLAGAWKEGEQFF. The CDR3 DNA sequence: TGTGCCAGCAGTCTCCCCGGACTAGCGGGGGCCTGGAAGGAGGGTGAGCAGTTCTTC.

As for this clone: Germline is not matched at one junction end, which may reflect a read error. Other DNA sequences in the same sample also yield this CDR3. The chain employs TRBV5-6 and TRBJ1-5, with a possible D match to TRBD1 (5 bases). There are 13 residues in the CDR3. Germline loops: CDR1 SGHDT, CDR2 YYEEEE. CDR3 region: CASSLDNRQPQHF. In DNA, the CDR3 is TGTGCCAGTAGCTTGGACAACAGGCAGCCCCAGCATTTT.

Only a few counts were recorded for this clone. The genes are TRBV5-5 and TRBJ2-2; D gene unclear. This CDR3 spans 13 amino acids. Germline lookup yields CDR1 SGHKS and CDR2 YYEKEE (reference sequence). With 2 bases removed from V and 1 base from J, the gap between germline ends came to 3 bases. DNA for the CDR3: TGTGCCAGCAGCTTCGGGAACACCGGGGAGCTGTTTTTT. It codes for CASSFGNTGELFF.

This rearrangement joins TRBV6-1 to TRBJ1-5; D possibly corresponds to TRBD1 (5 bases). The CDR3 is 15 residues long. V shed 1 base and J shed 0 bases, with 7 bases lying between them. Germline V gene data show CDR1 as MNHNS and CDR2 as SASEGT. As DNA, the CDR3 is TGTGCCAGCAGTGAAGGACAGTATAGCAATCAGCCCCAGCATTTT. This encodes CASSEGQYSNQPQHF.

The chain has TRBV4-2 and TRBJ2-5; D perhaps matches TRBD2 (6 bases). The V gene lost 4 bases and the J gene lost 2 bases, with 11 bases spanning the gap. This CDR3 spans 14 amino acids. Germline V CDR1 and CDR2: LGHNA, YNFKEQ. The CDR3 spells CASSLAVGQETQYF. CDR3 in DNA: TGTGCCAGCAGCCTAGCGGTAGGACAAGAGACCCAGTACTTC.

The CDR3 DNA reads TGTGCCAGCACCCCGGGGAGGGTTGGGACTGAAGCTTTCTTT. Its translation: CASTPGRVGTEAFF. The chain employs TRBV7-9 and TRBJ1-1; no firm D call. The germline V gene has CDR1 SEHNR and CDR2 FQNEAQ (reference sequence). There are 14 residues in the CDR3. Trimming removed 7 bases from V and 5 bases from J, with 17 bases in between.

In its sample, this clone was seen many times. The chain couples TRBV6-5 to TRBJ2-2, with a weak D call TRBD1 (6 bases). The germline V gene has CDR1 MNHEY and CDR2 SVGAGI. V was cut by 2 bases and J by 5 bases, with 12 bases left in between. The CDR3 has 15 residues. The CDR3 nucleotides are TGTGCCAGCAGTTACGCAGGGGCAGGTACCGGGGAGCTGTTTTTT. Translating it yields CASSYAGAGTGELFF.

Here the CDR3 DNA reads TGTGCCAGCAGCCGGCCGTCAGCGTGGGCTTTCTTT. Translation: CASSRPSAWAFF. The chain uses TRBV6-5 and TRBJ1-1; D not resolved. V was cut by 6 bases and J by 11 bases, with 16 bases left in between. Germline V gene data show CDR1 as MNHEY and CDR2 as SVGAGI. The CDR3 totals 12 residues.

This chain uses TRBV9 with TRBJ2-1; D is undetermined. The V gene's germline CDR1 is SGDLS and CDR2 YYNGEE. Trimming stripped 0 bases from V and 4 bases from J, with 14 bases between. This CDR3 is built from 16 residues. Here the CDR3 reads CASSVDMRGLYNEQFF. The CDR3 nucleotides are TGTGCCAGCAGCGTAGACATGCGAGGCTTGTACAATGAGCAGTTCTTC.

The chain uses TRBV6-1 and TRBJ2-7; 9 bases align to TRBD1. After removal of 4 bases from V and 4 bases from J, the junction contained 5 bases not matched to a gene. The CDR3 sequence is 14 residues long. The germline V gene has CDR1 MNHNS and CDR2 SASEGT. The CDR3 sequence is CASSALGQGYEQYF. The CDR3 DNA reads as TGTGCCAGCAGTGCCCTCGGACAGGGGTACGAGCAGTACTTC.

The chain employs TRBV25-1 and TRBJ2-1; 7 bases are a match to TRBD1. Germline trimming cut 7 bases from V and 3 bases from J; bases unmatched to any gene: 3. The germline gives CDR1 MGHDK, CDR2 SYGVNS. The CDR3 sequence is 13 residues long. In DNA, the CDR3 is TGTGCCAGCACCCAGGGGGTCTACAATGAGCAGTTCTTC. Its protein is CASTQGVYNEQFF.

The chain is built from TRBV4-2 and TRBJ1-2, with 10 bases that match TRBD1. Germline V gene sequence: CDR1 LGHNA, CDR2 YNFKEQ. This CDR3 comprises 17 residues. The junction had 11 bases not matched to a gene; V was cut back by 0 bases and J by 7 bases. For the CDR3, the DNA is TGTGCCAGCAGCCAAGATCCGGGTGAAGGACAGGGGGGTGGCTACACCTTC. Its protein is CASSQDPGEGQGGGYTF.

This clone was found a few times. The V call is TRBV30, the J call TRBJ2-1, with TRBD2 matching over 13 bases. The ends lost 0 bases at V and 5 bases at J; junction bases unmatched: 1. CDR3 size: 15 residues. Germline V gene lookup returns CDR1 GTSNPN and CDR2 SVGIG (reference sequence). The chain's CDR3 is CAWSVLAGGNNEQFF. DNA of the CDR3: TGTGCCTGGAGTGTACTAGCGGGGGGGAACAATGAGCAGTTCTTC.

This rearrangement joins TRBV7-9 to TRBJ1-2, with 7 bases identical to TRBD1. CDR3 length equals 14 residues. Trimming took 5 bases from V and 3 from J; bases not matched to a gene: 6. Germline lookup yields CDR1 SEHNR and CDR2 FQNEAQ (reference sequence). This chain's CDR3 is CASSALGTDYGYTF. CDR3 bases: TGTGCCAGCAGCGCCCTCGGGACAGACTATGGCTACACCTTC.

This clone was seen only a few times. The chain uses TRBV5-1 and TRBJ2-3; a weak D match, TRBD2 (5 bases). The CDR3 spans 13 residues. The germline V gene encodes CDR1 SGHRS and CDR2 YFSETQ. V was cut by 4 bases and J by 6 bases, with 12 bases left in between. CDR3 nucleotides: TGCGCCAGCAGCACGGCTAGCCGGGATACGCAGTATTTT. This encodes CASSTASRDTQYF.